This entry concerns a single T cell receptor beta chain. Its antigen is not identified. Time point meaning: cycle 4 day 1 (C4D1), after 6 weeks of nivolumab. Every patient experienced relapse after autologous stem cell transplantation, and brentuximab vedotin exposure varied. Germline-derived CDR1 and CDR2 are GTSNPN and SVGIG (reference sequence). The ends were cut back, 0 bases at V and 0 bases at J, with 6 bases in the middle. The CDR3 has 13 residues. Assay: immunoSEQ multiplex PCR; the TCRdb copy retains only in-frame clones and omits some. The sample records around 50,000 clones, around four fifths being singletons. This sample was taken from a study of PD-1 blockade in classical Hodgkin lymphoma. Study-wide points: Prior to therapy, complete responders displayed diversity much like that of newly diagnosed patients.

The rearrangement uses TRBV30 and TRBJ2-7; D call uncertain. The source of this sequence is a human donor with classical Hodgkin lymphoma. The sample in question was peripheral blood mononuclear cells (PBMCs), obtained before the fourth cycle of nivolumab. CDR3 nucleotide sequence: TGTGCCTGGAGTGTTAACTTCTCCTACGAGCAGTACTTC. This translates into CAWSVNFSYEQYF.